This T cell receptor beta chain is from a study of T-cell memory formation after mild COVID-19. Overall study: TCR clusters were mostly confined to one donor each. Study-wide results and limits: Day 15 to 85 contracting clones showed balanced CD4/CD8; day 15 to 37 expanders favored CD4+. Memory from before infection featured some responding clones, which suggests cross-reactive memory joined.

This CDR3 has 16 residues. V was clipped by 6 bases and J by 2 bases, with 20 bases between them. From germline, CDR1 is DFQATT and CDR2 SNEGSKA (reference sequence). This clonotype has only a few counts. What it binds is unknown. 5'RACE primed from the constant segment yielded TCR alpha and TCR beta cDNA libraries bearing sample barcodes and UMIs. From the 5' RACE reads, TCRdb called clonotypes with MiXCR, one entry per CDR3 protein. This table has hundreds of thousands of distinct CDR3 sequences, around 28% appearing once. The receptor comes from an adult woman who had mild COVID-19 (a few samples of this study predate the infection). Cell type and time point are not known. The gene calls are TRBV20-1 and TRBJ2-1; maybe TRBD1 (7 bases). Input material: PBMCs or a T cell subset sorted from them (not recorded which). For the CDR3, the DNA is TGCAGTGCCCGGAATTGGGGCAGGGGGGCCTACAATGAGCAGTTCTTC. Its protein product is CSARNWGRGAYNEQFF.